A selection of T cell receptor beta chains follows, all from one sample in a study of OX40 agonist ivuxolimab in advanced cancers. Here immunoSEQ multiplex PCR was the method, and the copy in TCRdb shows in-frame clones only, minus some. The sample shows about 50,000 clones, approximately 88% of them seen only once. This material consisted of CD4+ or CD8+ T cells sorted from blood, taken in a trial of the OX40 agonist ivuxolimab. The receptor set was obtained from an adult with an advanced solid tumor such as melanoma, head and neck, liver or kidney cancer. Each CDR3 is given with its conserved first and last residue. Fields, in order: clone size, V gene, J gene, D gene, CDR3 DNA, CDR3 protein. A D gene is named only where the DNA matches it firmly. Size tells how often a clone was seen (once, few, many) or the class of an expanded clone, and some rows leave it out.

>-|TRBV29-1|TRBJ2-5|-
TGCAGCGTTGGACAAGAGACCCAGTACTTC
CSVGQETQYF
>-|TRBV2|TRBJ2-1|TRBD2
TGTGCCAGCAGTGAGACTAGCGGGAACAATGAGCAGTTCTTC
CASSETSGNNEQFF
>-|TRBV6-1|TRBJ1-1|-
TGTGCCAGCAGTGCCACCGCCCGGCTCACCAAAGGCTCCCAAGCTTTCTTT
CASSATARLTKGSQAFF
>-|TRBV18|TRBJ2-2|-
TGTGCCAGCTCACCGGTGGGCGGCGCGAACACCGGGGAGCTGTTTTTT
CASSPVGGANTGELFF
>few|TRBV7-9|TRBJ2-7|-
TGTGCCAGCAGCCCTGGGGGGACAGAGCAGTACTTC
CASSPGGTEQYF
>once|TRBV28|TRBJ1-1|TRBD1
TGTGCCAGCAGACTAACGGGACAGCTGAACCGTGAAGCTTTCTTT
CASRLTGQLNREAFF
>-|TRBV19|TRBJ2-6|-
TGTGCCAGTAGTATGAACTCTGGGGCCAACGTCCTGACTTTC
CASSMNSGANVLTF
>once|TRBV5-8|TRBJ2-2|-
TGTGCCAGCAGCTCCGGACAGTATAACACCGGGGAGCTGTTTTTT
CASSSGQYNTGELFF
>few|TRBV18|TRBJ2-7|TRBD1
TGTGCCAGCGTTCCGGGACAGGGGTACGAGCAGTACTTC
CASVPGQGYEQYF
>few|TRBV19|TRBJ2-7|TRBD2
TGTGCCAGTAGCGGACGTGGGGGGGAACGATACTACGAGCAGTACTTC
CASSGRGGERYYEQYF
>-|TRBV5-1|TRBJ2-7|TRBD2
TGCGCCAGCAGCTGGGGACTAGCTCCCTACGAGCAGTACTTC
CASSWGLAPYEQYF
>-|TRBV2|TRBJ1-1|TRBD1
TGTGCCAGCAGTGAGCAGGGGGGGAACACTGAAGCTTTCTTT
CASSEQGGNTEAFF
>-|TRBV19|TRBJ2-3|TRBD2
TGTGCCAGTAGTACGACTAGCGGGCCTTTGGATACGCAGTATTTT
CASSTTSGPLDTQYF
>-|TRBV25-1|TRBJ2-1|-
TGTGCCAGCAGTGACACGGCCAGCTCCTACAATGAGCAGTTCTTC
CASSDTASSYNEQFF
>-|TRBV28|TRBJ2-3|TRBD2
TGTGCCAGCAGTTTTATTGGGGGGGGCACAGATACGCAGTATTTT
CASSFIGGGTDTQYF
>few|TRBV19|TRBJ2-3|-
TGTGCCAGTAGTATGAGATGGTCAGAGGGCACAGATACGCAGTATTTT
CASSMRWSEGTDTQYF
>-|TRBV11-3|TRBJ2-7|-
TGTGCCAGCAGCCCTGGGGGGACAGAGCAGTACTTC
CASSPGGTEQYF
>-|TRBV6-5|TRBJ1-5|TRBD1
TGTGCCAGCAGTTCGAGGGACAGCTATCAGCCCCAGCATTTT
CASSSRDSYQPQHF
>-|TRBV19|TRBJ1-1|-
TGTGCCAGTAGTGTAAATGCGAACACTGAAGCTTTCTTT
CASSVNANTEAFF
>-|TRBV19|TRBJ1-1|-
TGTGCCAGTAGTATAGGGAGAGACAGGTGGAACACTGAAGCTTTCTTT
CASSIGRDRWNTEAFF
>-|TRBV7-8|TRBJ1-5|TRBD1
TGTGCCAGCAGCCCCGACAGGGGAAATCAGCCCCAGCATTTT
CASSPDRGNQPQHF
>few|TRBV5-1|TRBJ2-3|TRBD2
TGCGCCAGCAGGCCTAGCGGGAGCACAGATACGCAGTATTTT
CASRPSGSTDTQYF
>-|TRBV6-1|TRBJ2-7|-
TGTGCCAGCTCTCCTAGATCCGGGAGCCCCTACGAGCAGTACTTC
CASSPRSGSPYEQYF
>once|TRBV7-4|TRBJ1-2|TRBD1
TGTGCCAGCAGGGAATGGAGCAGGGGGCAGAACTATGGCTACACCTTC
CASREWSRGQNYGYTF
>-|TRBV7-8|TRBJ2-5|-
TGTGCCAGCAGCGGCGGAGAGACCCAGTACTTC
CASSGGETQYF
>-|TRBV5-1|TRBJ2-7|-
TGTGCCAGCAGCTTGGAAACAGGGAAGATTTACGAGCAGTACTTC
CASSLETGKIYEQYF
>-|TRBV7-2|TRBJ2-7|TRBD1
TGTGCCAGCAGCTTAGCTCCGACAGGGGTAGGGGGCGAGCAGTACTTC
CASSLAPTGVGGEQYF
>-|TRBV6-1|TRBJ1-6|-
TGTGCCAGCAGTGCGATCCGCGGAGTTAATTCACCCCTCCACTTT
CASSAIRGVNSPLHF
>-|TRBV18|TRBJ2-7|-
TGTGCCAGCTCACCAAGCCTAGACTCCTACGAGCAGTACTTC
CASSPSLDSYEQYF
>-|TRBV6-1|TRBJ1-5|-
TGTGCCAGCAGTGAAGTGGGAGGAGGCGGCAATCAGCCCCAGCATTTT
CASSEVGGGGNQPQHF
>-|TRBV30|TRBJ1-5|-
TGTGCCTGGAGTGTAGGGGGGCGGATGCCCGCTCAGCCCCAGCATTTT
CAWSVGGRMPAQPQHF
>-|TRBV7-2|TRBJ2-5|-
TGTGCCAGCAGTTACCAGGGGGGGCTCCAAGAGACCCAGTACTTC
CASSYQGGLQETQYF
>-|TRBV28|TRBJ1-5|-
TGTGCCAGCAGTTCCGACCGGGGGGGGCTCGGGGAGCCCCAGCATTTT
CASSSDRGGLGEPQHF
>-|TRBV11-2|TRBJ2-1|-
TGTGCCAGCAGCTCTACCCCAATCAGGTCCAATGAGCAGTTCTTC
CASSSTPIRSNEQFF
>-|TRBV5-6|TRBJ1-5|TRBD1
TGTGCCAGCAGCTTGACAGGGGGCGCGGATAATCAGCCCCAGCATTTT
CASSLTGGADNQPQHF
>-|TRBV5-1|TRBJ2-3|TRBD1
TGCGCCAGCAGCCTGGAGGTAGGGGGCGCAAGCACAGATACGCAGTATTTT
CASSLEVGGASTDTQYF
>-|TRBV6-1|TRBJ2-7|-
TGTGCCAGCAGTGAAGCGCTATGGGGAGGCGAGCAGTACTTC
CASSEALWGGEQYF
>-|TRBV5-6|TRBJ2-7|-
TGTGCCAGCAGCTGGACGGGGCAGGGGACCTACGAGCAGTACTTC
CASSWTGQGTYEQYF
>-|TRBV6-6|TRBJ2-5|-
TGTGCCAGCAGTCGCGCGGGACTCTCACAAGAGACCCAGTACTTC
CASSRAGLSQETQYF
>-|TRBV27|TRBJ1-1|TRBD1
TGTGCCAGCAGCCGGGACAGGGGGAACACTGAAGCTTTCTTT
CASSRDRGNTEAFF
>once|TRBV9|TRBJ2-1|TRBD2
TGTGCCAGCAGAGTTGAGACTAGCGGGAGGGACAATGAGCAGTTCTTC
CASRVETSGRDNEQFF
>-|TRBV6-6|TRBJ2-7|-
TGTGCCAGCAGACCGTGGACTTCTCTCTACGAGCAGTACTTC
CASRPWTSLYEQYF
>-|TRBV5-1|TRBJ2-5|-
TGCGCCAGCAGCTTGGTACCGGCAGGCAGTACGACCCAGTACTTC
CASSLVPAGSTTQYF
>few|TRBV6-7|TRBJ2-1|-
TGTGCCAGCAGCCGAGACGGGAACGTAGGAAATGAGCAGTTCTTC
CASSRDGNVGNEQFF
>-|TRBV5-8|TRBJ1-4|-
TGTGCCAGCAGCCCTGGGGGAGTTCGTGAAAAACTGTTTTTT
CASSPGGVREKLFF
>-|TRBV2|TRBJ1-2|-
TGTGCCAGCAGTGAAGCGCGCAGGGGTGAGGGCTACACCTTC
CASSEARRGEGYTF
>-|TRBV6-6|TRBJ2-1|TRBD2
TGTGCCAGCAGTGGACTAGCGGGAGTGGGGTTCTTC
CASSGLAGVGFF
>-|TRBV7-9|TRBJ2-2|-
TGTGCCAGCAGCTTAACCTCCTCGTCCGAGGAGCTGTTTTTT
CASSLTSSSEELFF
>few|TRBV28|TRBJ1-4|-
TGTGCCAGCAGTTCACCAGGCCAACTGGTGTTTTTT
CASSSPGQLVFF
>-|TRBV7-9|TRBJ1-4|-
TGTGCCAGCAGCTTAGTGAGGGGAGGCGAAAAACTGTTTTTT
CASSLVRGGEKLFF
>-|TRBV4-2|TRBJ2-7|TRBD1
TGTGCCAGCAGCCAAGTGTCCAGGGGGCAACGCGAGCAGTACTTC
CASSQVSRGQREQYF
>-|TRBV20-1|TRBJ2-5|-
TGCAGTGCTATTGGGAAGACCCAGTACTTC
CSAIGKTQYF
>-|TRBV27|TRBJ1-2|TRBD1
TGTGCCAGCAGGCAGGGGGCGAACTATGGCTACACCTTC
CASRQGANYGYTF
>-|TRBV7-6|TRBJ2-5|-
TGTGCCAGCAGTTTGGTTGGGATAGAGACCCAGTACTTC
CASSLVGIETQYF